The clone carrying this T cell receptor beta chain was observed many times. Its antigen is unidentified. The sample is drawn from a study of post-analysis software for immune sequencing data. Study-wide results and caveats: About five TRBV segments, including TRBV5-6, TRBV5-1 and TRBV20-1, were more frequent in patients than controls. With F measure, samples from one preparation batch clustered together strongly.

V lost 0 bases to trimming and J lost 11 bases; unmatched junction nucleotides: 1. The germline gives CDR1 LGHNA, CDR2 YNFKEQ. CDR3 size: 12 residues. Built from TCR beta cDNA, the libraries had unique molecular identifiers in them. TCRdb re-called the PCR reads through MiXCR, storing one row per CDR3 protein. The data show a few hundred thousand distinct CDR3 sequences, with about 40% seen just once and around 4.8% held by the top ten. The clonotype was recovered from a girl under 18 with multiple sclerosis. The specimen was blood. The chain links TRBV4-2 to TRBJ2-1; TRBD2 aligns across 7 bases. The CDR3, as DNA: TGTGCCAGCAGCCAAGAAAGCGGGAAGCAGTTCTTC. This translates into CASSQESGKQFF.